This record concerns one T cell receptor (beta chain) sequence. Its antigen is still unknown. Sequenced material consisted of expressed TCRB transcripts (all of the isolated RNA was reverse transcribed). Some clones are missing from TCRdb's copy, which holds only in-frame ones; the method was immunoSEQ multiplex PCR. This sample has around 250,000 clones, with around a quarter found just once. The germline V gene encodes CDR1 SGHVS and CDR2 FNYEAQ. Trimming pared 1 base from V and 0 bases from J, leaving 7 bases between. This CDR3 comprises 15 residues. The record originates from a study of beta chain features in type 1 diabetes. Study-wide results and caveats: Shorter TCRB CDR3s, moderately but significantly so, marked every one of the four CD4+ subsets in Type 1 diabetes patients. VDJ junctions sequenced from type 1 diabetes patients showed fewer insertions and more deletions. The naive, central memory and Treg TCRB repertoires showed an apparent similarity that was greater among patients than among healthy donors.

The chain recombines TRBV7-6 with TRBJ2-1; D gene ambiguous. The TCR sequence derives from a man aged 25 to 40 in good health. Sequenced input: central memory CD4+ T cells from blood. The CDR3 here is CASSLVASSYNEQFF. In DNA, the CDR3 is TGTGCCAGCAGCTTAGTAGCTAGCTCCTACAATGAGCAGTTCTTC.